The clone carrying this T cell receptor beta chain was seen a handful of times. Its target is not known. The CDR3 has 14 amino acids. CDR1 is SGHVS, CDR2 FQNEAQ, per germline. Deletions cut 8 bases from V and 0 bases from J, with 10 bases between. These data come from a study of early T cells in non-severe SARS-CoV-2 infection. Study overall: Sequencing used unsorted whole-blood bulk RNA, so chains lack pairing. Findings of the study overall: Anti-spike CD8 specificities were favored by VDJdb matching, whose results missed private and CD4 specificities.

Individual cDNA molecules received unique molecular identifiers during library preparation. TCRdb fed the 5' RACE reads into MiXCR, producing one record per CDR3 protein. The repertoire holds about 38,000 distinct CDR3 sequences, with roughly 4.4% as singletons. This TCR was sampled from an adult who was a healthcare worker with PCR-confirmed SARS-CoV-2 infection or an uninfected control (not recorded which). The gene calls are TRBV7-8 and TRBJ1-4; the D gene is possibly TRBD1 (5 bases). The specimen was whole blood. The CDR3 DNA is TGTGCCAGCGGGCAGGGTGCAACTAATGAAAAACTGTTTTTT. This translates into CASGQGATNEKLFF.